The clone carrying this T cell receptor beta chain has only a few counts. The antigen remains unidentified. Unique molecular identifiers were incorporated when the TCRbeta library was constructed. TCRdb re-derived calls from the PCR reads in MiXCR, one entry per CDR3 protein. Among about 250,000 distinct CDR3 sequences listed, approximately 24% were seen once. The record originates from a study of T-cell reconstitution after alpha-beta-depleted transplantation in children. Study-level findings and limits: The origin of high day-60 TCRbeta diversity in some patients lay in surviving recipient T cells and thymic progenitors. Alpha-beta T cells about two months after transplant reportedly derived from several hundred expanded graft clones. Most T-cell counts and diversity one year after the transplant came from T cells that were newly produced.

The CDR3 spans 17 residues. Germline V gives CDR1 MNHEY, CDR2 SVGAGI. V gave up 5 bases and J gave up 2 bases; unmatched junction bases: 10. Sample: PBMCs, mostly from graft donor cells, taken 360 days after TCRalphabeta/CD19-depleted stem cell transplant. The TCR comes from a female patient under 10 years old who had a stem cell transplant for congenital amegakaryocytic thrombocytopenia, so the T cells may come from the graft donor. The chain employs TRBV6-5 and TRBJ2-1, with 9 bases that match TRBD2. Here the CDR3 DNA reads TGTGCCAGCAGTAACCCGCTAGCGGGGAGTACCTACAATGAGCAGTTCTTC. It specifies CASSNPLAGSTYNEQFF.